The sequence of this T cell receptor (beta chain) was determined in a study of cytomegalovirus exposure and HLA in healthy donors. While unrecorded immune exposures were likely, the donors were nominally healthy when sampled. The study ran its PCR with 60 Vbeta and 13 Jbeta primers. Profiled with immunoSEQ multiplex PCR; TCRdb holds only in-frame clones, not every one. The sample includes under 100,000 clones, 78% seen only once; the top ten take under 7%. For this clone: Its antigen is unknown.

The CDR3 loop spans 17 amino acids. Trimming cost V 9 bases and J 9 bases; bases outside gene matches: 19. Germline assignment: CDR1 MDHEN and CDR2 SYDVKM. Broader study findings: More clonal expansion characterized HLA-associated TCR beta chains than equally common others in a later analysis. The study put under 200 TCR beta chains on its list as cytomegalovirus-associated. Roughly uniform depth of sequencing across donors was assumed in presence/absence analyses.

The chain joins TRBV28 to TRBJ2-1; 11 bases are shared with TRBD2. This sequence was found in a man between 18 and 35 years old in good health and CMV-seropositive. Sequenced material: PBMCs. CDR3 nucleotide sequence: TGTGCCAGTGCCGGGACTAGCGGAGGCGGCAGGATGGTTGAGCAGTTCTTC. Translation gives CASAGTSGGGRMVEQFF.